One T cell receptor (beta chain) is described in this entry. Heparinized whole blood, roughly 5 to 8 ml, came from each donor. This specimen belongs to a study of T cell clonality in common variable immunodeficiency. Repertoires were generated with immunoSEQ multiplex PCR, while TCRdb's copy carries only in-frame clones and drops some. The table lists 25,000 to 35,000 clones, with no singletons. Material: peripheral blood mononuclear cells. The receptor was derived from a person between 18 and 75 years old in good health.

Incomplete CDR3 DNA: TGTGCCAGCAAGGAAGGTAGCGGGGGGCGGAGGGAGACC. Its protein is CASKEGSGGRRET. The whole CDR3 protein reads CASKEGSGGRRETQYF. This chain connects TRBV6-2 or TRBV6-3 to TRBJ2-5; the match to TRBD2 covers 10 bases. The read stops 3 residues short of the end of the CDR3; the missing end is completed from the germline J gene. The CDR3 is 16 residues long. J lost 5 bases, V lost 7 bases, and 13 bases had no gene match. Germline-derived CDR1 and CDR2 are MNHEY and SVGEGT.